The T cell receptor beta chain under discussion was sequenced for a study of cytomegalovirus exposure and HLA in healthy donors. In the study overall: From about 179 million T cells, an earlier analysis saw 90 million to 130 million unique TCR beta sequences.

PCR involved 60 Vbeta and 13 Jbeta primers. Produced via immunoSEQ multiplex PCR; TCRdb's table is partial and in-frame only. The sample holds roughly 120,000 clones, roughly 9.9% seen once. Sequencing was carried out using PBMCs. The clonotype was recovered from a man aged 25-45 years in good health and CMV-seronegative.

The CDR3 loop is CASSLGPNTDTQYF. CDR3 nucleotides: TGTGCCAGCAGCTTAGGCCCTAACACAGATACGCAGTATTTT. The chain carries TRBV7-2 and TRBJ2-3, with D hard to call. From germline, CDR1 is SGHTA and CDR2 FQGNSA. Deletions cut 1 base from V and 2 bases from J, with 7 bases between. This CDR3 has 14 residues.